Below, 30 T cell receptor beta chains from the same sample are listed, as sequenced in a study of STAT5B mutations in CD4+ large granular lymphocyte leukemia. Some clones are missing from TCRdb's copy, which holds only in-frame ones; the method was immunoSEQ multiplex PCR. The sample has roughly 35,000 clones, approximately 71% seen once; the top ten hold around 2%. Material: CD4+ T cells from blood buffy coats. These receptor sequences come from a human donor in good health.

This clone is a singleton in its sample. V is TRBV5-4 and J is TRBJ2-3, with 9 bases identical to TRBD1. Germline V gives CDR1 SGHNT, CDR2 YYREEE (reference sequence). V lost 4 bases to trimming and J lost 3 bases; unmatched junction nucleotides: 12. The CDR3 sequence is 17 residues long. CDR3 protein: CASSPQQGAGRTDTQYF. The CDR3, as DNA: TGTGCCAGCAGCCCACAACAGGGGGCGGGAAGGACAGATACGCAGTATTTT.

In DNA, the CDR3 is TGTGCCATCAGAACCTCCGTGACTAGCGGGGGGGCCCATGAGCAGTTCTTC. It is translated as CAIRTSVTSGGAHEQFF. The chain couples TRBV10-3 to TRBJ2-1, with 14 nucleotides matching TRBD2. The CDR3 consists of 17 residues. CDR1 and CDR2 from the germline V gene are ENHRY and SYGVKD. The J segment lost 8 bases and the V segment lost 6 bases, leaving 12 bases of the junction unmatched.

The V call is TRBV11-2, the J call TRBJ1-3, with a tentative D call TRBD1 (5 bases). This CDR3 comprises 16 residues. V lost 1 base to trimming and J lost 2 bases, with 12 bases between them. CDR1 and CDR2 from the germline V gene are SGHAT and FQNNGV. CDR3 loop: CASSLGGWGAGNTIYF. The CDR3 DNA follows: TGTGCCAGCAGCTTAGGAGGTTGGGGGGCTGGAAACACCATATATTTT. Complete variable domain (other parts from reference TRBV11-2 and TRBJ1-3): EAGVAQSPRYKIIEKRQSVAFWCNPISGHATLYWYQQILGQGPKLLIQFQNNGVVDDSQLPKDRFSAERLKGVDSTLKIQPAKLEDSAVYLCASSLGGWGAGNTIYFGEGSWLTVV.

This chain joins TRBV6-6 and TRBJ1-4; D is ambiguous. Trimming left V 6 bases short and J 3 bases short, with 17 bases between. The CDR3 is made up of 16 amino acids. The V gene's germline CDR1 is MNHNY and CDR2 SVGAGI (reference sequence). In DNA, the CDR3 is TGTGCCAGCAGGCGTGGAATGGGTTGGCCTAATGAAAAACTGTTTTTT. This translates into CASRRGMGWPNEKLFF.

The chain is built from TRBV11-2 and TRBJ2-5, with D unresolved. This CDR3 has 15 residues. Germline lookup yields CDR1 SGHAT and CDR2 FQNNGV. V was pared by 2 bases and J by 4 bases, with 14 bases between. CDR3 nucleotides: TGTGCCAGCAGCTTAACAATAGGGATGGTAGAGACCCAGTACTTC. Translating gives CASSLTIGMVETQYF.

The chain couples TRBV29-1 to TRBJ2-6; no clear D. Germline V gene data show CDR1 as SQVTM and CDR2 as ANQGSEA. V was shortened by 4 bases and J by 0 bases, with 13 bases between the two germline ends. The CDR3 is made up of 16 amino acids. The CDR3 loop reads CSVGLERDSGANVLTF. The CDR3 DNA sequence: TGCAGCGTTGGGCTAGAAAGGGACTCTGGGGCCAACGTCCTGACTTTC.

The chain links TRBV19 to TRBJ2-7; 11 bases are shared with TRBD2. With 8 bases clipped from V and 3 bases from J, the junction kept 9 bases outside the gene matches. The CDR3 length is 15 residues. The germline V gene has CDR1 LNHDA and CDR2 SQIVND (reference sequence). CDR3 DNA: TGTGCCAGTGCCGGGACTAGCGGTGTCATCTACGAGCAGTACTTC. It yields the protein CASAGTSGVIYEQYF.

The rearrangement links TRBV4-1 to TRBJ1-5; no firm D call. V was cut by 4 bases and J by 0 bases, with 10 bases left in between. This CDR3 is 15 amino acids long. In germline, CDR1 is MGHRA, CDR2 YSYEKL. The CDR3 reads CASSRQADSNQPQHF. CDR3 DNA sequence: TGCGCCAGCAGCCGCCAGGCAGATAGCAATCAGCCCCAGCATTTT.

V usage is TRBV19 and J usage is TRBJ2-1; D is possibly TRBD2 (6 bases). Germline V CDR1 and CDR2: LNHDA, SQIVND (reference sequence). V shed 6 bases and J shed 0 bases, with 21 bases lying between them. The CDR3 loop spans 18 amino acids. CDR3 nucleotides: TGTGCCAGTAGGCGGGACGGCTATGATTCGAGCTCCTACAATGAGCAGTTCTTC. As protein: CASRRDGYDSSSYNEQFF.

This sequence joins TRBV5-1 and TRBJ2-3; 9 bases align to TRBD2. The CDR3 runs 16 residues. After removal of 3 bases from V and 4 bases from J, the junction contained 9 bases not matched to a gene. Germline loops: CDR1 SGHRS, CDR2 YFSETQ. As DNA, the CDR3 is TGCGCCAGCAGCTCCCCCCTTAGCGGGGGACCAGATACGCAGTATTTT. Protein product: CASSSPLSGGPDTQYF.

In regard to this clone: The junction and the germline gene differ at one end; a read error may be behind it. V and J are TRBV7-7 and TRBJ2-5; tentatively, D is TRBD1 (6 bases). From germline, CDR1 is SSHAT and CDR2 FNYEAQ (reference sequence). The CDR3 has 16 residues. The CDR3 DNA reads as TGTGCTAGCAGCTTACGACCGAACAGGGTGGGGGAGACCCAGTACTTC. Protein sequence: CASSLRPNRVGETQYF.

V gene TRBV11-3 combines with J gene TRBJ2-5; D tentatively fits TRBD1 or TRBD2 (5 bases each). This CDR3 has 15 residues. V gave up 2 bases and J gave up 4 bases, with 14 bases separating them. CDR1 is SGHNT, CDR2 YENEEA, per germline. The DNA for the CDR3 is TGTGCCAGCAGCTTAAACGGGGCCCGGGGAGAGACCCAGTACTTC. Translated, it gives CASSLNGARGETQYF. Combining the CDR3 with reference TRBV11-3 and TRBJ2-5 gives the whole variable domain EAGVVQSPRYKIIEKKQPVAFWCNPISGHNTLYWYLQNLGQGPELLIRYENEEAVDDSQLPKDRFSAERLKGVDSTLKIQPAELGDSAVYLCASSLNGARGETQYFGPGTRLLVL.

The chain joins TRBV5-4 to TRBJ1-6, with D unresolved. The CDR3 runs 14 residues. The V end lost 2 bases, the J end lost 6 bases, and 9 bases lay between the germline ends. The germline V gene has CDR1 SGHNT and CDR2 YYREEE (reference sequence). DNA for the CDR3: TGTGCCAGCAGCTTAGGACTGAGTAATTCACCCCTCCACTTT. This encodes CASSLGLSNSPLHF.

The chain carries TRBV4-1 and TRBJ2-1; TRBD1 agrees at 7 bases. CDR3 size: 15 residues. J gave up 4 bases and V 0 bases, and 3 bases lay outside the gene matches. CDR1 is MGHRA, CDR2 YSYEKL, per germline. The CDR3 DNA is TGCGCCAGCAGCCAAGAAGGGGGCAGGTACAATGAGCAGTTCTTC. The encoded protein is CASSQEGGRYNEQFF.

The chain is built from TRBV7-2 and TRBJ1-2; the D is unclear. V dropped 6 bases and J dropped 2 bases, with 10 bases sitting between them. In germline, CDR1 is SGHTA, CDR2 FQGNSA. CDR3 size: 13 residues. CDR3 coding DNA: TGTGCCAGCAGTCCTTGGGAGAACTATGGCTACACCTTC. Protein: CASSPWENYGYTF. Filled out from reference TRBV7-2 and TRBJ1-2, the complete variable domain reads GAGVSQSPSNKVTEKGKDVELRCDPISGHTALYWYRQSLGQGLEFLIYFQGNSAPDKSGLPSDRFSAERTGGSVSTLTIQRTQQEDSAVYLCASSPWENYGYTFGSGTRLTVV.

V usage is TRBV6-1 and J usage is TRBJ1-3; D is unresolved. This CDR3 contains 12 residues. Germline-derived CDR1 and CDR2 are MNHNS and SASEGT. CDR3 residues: CASQSSGNTIYF. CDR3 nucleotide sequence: TGTGCGTCACAGAGCTCTGGAAACACCATATATTTT.

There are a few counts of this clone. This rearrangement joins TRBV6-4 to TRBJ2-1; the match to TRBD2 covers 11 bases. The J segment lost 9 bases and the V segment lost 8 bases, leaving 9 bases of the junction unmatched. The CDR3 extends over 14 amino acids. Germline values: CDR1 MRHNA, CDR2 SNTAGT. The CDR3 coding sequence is TGTGCCAGCCTAATTAGCGGGGGGGCGGGTGAGCAGTTCTTC. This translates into CASLISGGAGEQFF.

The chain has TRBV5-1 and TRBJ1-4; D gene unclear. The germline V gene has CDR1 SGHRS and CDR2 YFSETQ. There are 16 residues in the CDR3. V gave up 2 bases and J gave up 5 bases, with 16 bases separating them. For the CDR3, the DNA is TGCGCCAGCAGCTTAGCATCAGGCTCACTAAATGAAAAACTGTTTTTT. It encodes CASSLASGSLNEKLFF.

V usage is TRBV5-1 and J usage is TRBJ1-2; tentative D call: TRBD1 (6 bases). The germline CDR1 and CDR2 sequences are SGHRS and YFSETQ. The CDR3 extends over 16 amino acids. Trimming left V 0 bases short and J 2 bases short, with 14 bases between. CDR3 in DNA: TGCGCCAGCAGCTTGGGTTCCGGGGGCGCAAACTATGGCTACACCTTC. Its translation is CASSLGSGGANYGYTF.

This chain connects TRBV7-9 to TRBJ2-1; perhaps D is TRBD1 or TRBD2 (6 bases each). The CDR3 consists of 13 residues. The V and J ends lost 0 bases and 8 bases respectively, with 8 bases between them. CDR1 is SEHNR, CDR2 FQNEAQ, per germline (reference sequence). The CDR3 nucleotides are TGTGCCAGCAGCTTAGCCGGGGGCCATGAGCAGTTCTTC. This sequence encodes CASSLAGGHEQFF.

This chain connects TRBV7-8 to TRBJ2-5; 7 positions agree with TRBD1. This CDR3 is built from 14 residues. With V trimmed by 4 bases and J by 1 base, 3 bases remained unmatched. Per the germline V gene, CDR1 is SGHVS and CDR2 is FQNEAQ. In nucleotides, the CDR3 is TGTGCCAGCAGCTCCGGGACAGCCCAAGAGACCCAGTACTTC. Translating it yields CASSSGTAQETQYF.

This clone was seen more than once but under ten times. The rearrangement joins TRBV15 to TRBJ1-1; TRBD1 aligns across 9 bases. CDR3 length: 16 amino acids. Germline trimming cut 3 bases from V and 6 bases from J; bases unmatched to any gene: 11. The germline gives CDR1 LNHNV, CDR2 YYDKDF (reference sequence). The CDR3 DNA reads TGTGCCACCAGCAGCGGGACAGGGCCCATTTGGTCTGAAGCTTTCTTT. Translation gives CATSSGTGPIWSEAFF.

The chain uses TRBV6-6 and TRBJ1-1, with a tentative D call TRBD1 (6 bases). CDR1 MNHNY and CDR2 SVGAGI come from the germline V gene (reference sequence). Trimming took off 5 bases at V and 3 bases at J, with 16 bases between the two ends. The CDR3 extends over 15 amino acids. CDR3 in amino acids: CASSLPGGGYTEAFF. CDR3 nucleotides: TGTGCCAGCAGTCTCCCCGGGGGCGGGTACACTGAAGCTTTCTTT.

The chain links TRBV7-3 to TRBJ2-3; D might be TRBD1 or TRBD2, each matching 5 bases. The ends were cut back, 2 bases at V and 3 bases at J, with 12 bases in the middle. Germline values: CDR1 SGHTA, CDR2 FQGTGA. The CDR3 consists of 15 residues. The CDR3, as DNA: TGTGCCAGCAGCTTAGTTGCAGGGACGACAGATACGCAGTATTTT. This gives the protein CASSLVAGTTDTQYF.

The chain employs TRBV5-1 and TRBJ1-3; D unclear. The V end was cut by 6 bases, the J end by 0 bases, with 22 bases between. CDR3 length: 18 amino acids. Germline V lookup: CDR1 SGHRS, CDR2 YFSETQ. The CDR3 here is CASKEGFSGASSGNTIYF. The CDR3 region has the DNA TGCGCCAGCAAGGAAGGATTTTCAGGTGCTAGCTCTGGAAACACCATATATTTT.

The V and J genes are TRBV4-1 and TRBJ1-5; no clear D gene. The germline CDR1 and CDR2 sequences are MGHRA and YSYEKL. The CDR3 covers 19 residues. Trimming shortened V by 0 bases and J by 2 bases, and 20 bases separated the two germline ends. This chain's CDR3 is CASSQDDQILLGGNQPQHF. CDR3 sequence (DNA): TGCGCCAGCAGCCAAGACGACCAAATACTACTTGGGGGCAATCAGCCCCAGCATTTT.

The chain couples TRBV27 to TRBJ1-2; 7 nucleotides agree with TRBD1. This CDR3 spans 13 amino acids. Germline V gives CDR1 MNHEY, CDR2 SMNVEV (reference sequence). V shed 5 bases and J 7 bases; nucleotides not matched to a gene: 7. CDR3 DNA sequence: TGTGCCAGCAGTCCCCGACAGGGAAGTGGCTACACCTTC. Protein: CASSPRQGSGYTF.

The CDR3 DNA reads as TGTGCCAGCAGTGGAAAACTAGCGGGACCCTACGAGCAGTACTTC. It is translated as CASSGKLAGPYEQYF. This rearrangement joins TRBV2 to TRBJ2-7; 10 nucleotides line up with TRBD2. Germline V gene lookup returns CDR1 SNHLY and CDR2 FYNNEI. After removal of 4 bases from V and 2 bases from J, the junction contained 5 bases not matched to a gene. The CDR3 covers 15 residues.

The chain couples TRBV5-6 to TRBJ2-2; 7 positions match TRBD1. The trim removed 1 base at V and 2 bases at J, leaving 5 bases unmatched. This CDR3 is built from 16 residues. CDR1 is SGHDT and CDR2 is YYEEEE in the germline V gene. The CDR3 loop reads CASSLFGTDNTGELFF. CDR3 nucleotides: TGTGCCAGCAGCTTGTTCGGGACAGATAACACCGGGGAGCTGTTTTTT.

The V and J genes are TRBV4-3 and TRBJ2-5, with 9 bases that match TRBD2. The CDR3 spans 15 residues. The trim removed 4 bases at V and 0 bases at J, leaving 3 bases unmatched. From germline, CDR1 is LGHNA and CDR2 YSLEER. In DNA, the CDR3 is TGCGCCAGCAGCCGTGCGGGGGGGAACCAAGAGACCCAGTACTTC. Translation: CASSRAGGNQETQYF.